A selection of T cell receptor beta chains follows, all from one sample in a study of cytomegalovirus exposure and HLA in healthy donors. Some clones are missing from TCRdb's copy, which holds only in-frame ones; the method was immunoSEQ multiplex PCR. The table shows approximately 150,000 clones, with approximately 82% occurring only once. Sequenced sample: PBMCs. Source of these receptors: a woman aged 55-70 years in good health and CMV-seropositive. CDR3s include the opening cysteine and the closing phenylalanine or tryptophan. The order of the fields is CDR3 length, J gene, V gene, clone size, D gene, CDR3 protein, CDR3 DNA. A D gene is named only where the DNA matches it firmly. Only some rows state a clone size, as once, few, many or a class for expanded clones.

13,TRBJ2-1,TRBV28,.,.,CASSLAQHDEQFF,TGTGCCAGCAGTTTAGCACAACACGATGAGCAGTTCTTC
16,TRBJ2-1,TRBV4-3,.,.,CASSQALAGYYNEQFF,TGCGCCAGCAGCCAAGCTCTGGCGGGATACTACAATGAGCAGTTCTTC
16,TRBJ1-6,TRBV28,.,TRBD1,CASRYRQGTYNSPLHF,TGTGCCAGCAGATACCGACAGGGGACCTATAATTCACCCCTCCACTTT
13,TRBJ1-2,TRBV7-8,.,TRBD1,CASRQGVNYGYTF,TGTGCCAGCAGACAGGGGGTTAACTATGGCTACACCTTC
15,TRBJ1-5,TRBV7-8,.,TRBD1,CASSLQGVRNQPQHF,TGTGCCAGCAGCTTACAGGGGGTCCGCAATCAGCCCCAGCATTTT
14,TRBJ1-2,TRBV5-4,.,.,CASSFRGTSAGYTF,TGTGCCAGCAGCTTTAGGGGGACCTCTGCTGGCTACACCTTC
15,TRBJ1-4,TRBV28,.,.,CASSLRGPRKEKLFF,TGTGCCAGCAGTTTAAGGGGCCCAAGAAAGGAAAAACTGTTTTTT
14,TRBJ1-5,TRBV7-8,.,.,CASSPRTDAGPQHF,TGTGCCAGCAGCCCGCGGACCGACGCGGGGCCCCAGCATTTT
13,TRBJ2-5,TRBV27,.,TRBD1,CASRRQGQETQYF,TGTGCCAGCAGAAGACAGGGCCAAGAGACCCAGTACTTC
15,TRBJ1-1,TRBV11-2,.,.,CASSLPREWNTEAFF,TGTGCCAGCAGCCTTCCCCGCGAGTGGAACACTGAAGCTTTCTTT
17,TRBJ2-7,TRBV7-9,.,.,CASSPAPLGAASYEQYF,TGTGCCAGCAGCCCGGCACCCTTGGGGGCGGCCTCCTACGAGCAGTACTTC
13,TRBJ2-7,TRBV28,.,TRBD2,CASSLWRGNEQYF,TGTGCCAGCAGTTTATGGCGGGGGAACGAGCAGTACTTC
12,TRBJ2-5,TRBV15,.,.,CATSRDMETQYF,TGTGCCACCAGCAGAGATATGGAGACCCAGTACTTC
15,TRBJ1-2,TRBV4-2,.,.,CASSQDGGQRDGYTF,TGTGCCAGCAGCCAAGATGGAGGCCAAAGGGATGGCTACACCTTC
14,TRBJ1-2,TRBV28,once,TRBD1,CASSFGRGAYGYTF,TGTGCCAGCAGTTTTGGCAGGGGGGCGTATGGCTACACCTTC
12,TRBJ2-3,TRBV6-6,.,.,CASSRGTDTQYF,TGTGCCAGCAGCAGGGGCACAGATACGCAGTATTTT
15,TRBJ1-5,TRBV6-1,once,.,CASSTGLVSNQPQHF,TGTGCCAGCAGTACAGGGTTAGTTAGCAATCAGCCCCAGCATTTT
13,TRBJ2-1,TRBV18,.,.,CASSVANDRFQFF,TGTGCCAGCTCAGTAGCAAATGACAGGTTTCAGTTCTTC
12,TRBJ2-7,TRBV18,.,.,CASSPGRAEQYF,TGTGCCAGCTCACCGGGCAGGGCCGAGCAGTACTTC
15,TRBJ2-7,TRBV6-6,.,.,CASSYSIQISNEQYF,TGTGCCAGCAGTTACTCGATCCAGATTTCCAACGAGCAGTACTTC
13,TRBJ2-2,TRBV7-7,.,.,CASSRGTTGELFF,TGTGCTAGCAGCCGCGGGACTACCGGGGAGCTGTTTTTT
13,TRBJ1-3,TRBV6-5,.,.,CASSDRLGNTIYF,TGTGCCAGCAGCGACAGGCTGGGAAACACCATATATTTT
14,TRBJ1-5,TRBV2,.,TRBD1,CASSGDRANQPQHF,TGTGCCAGCAGTGGGGACAGGGCCAATCAGCCCCAGCATTTT
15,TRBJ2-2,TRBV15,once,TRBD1,CATSRDTGGTGELFF,TGTGCCACCAGCAGAGATACAGGGGGGACCGGGGAGCTGTTTTTT
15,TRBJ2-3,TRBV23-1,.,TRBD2,CASSPAGAYTDTQYF,TGCGCCAGCAGCCCAGCGGGGGCATACACAGATACGCAGTATTTT
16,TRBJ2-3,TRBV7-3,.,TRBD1,CASSDTQGRVTDTQYF,TGTGCCAGCAGCGATACACAGGGGCGTGTGACAGATACGCAGTATTTT
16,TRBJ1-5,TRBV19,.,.,CASSIHTGRSNQPQHF,TGTGCCAGTAGTATCCACACGGGTAGGAGCAATCAGCCCCAGCATTTT
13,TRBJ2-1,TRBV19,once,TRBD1,CASSVAGGAWQFF,TGTGCCAGTAGCGTAGCAGGGGGCGCGTGGCAGTTCTTC